This T cell receptor (beta chain) was sequenced for a study of T cell responses to AZD1222 COVID-19 vaccine. Study-wide results and caveats: The peak T cell response came first, and repertoires were sampled only after it. Spike-wide vaccine-associated CD4 TCRs dominated at 160-218 and 743-854. Nearly half of spike-specific TCRs reportedly target variant regions that are unmutated in the B.1.351 and B.1.1.7 variants.

Second doses that came at about 4 or about 12 weeks were put together. Measured with immunoSEQ multiplex PCR; TCRdb has only the in-frame clones, and not every one. Here the sample spans fewer than 90,000 clones, around 84% being singletons. This clone is a singleton in its sample. What it binds is not known. This clonotype originated in an adult who received the AZD1222 COVID-19 vaccine. Sample: peripheral blood, taken 28 days after the second AZD1222 dose.

The DNA of the CDR3 is TGTGCCAGCAGTTACTCGAGAGGGGCCCAAGAGACCCAGTACTTC. Translated: CASSYSRGAQETQYF. The chain recombines TRBV6-5 with TRBJ2-5; TRBD1 or TRBD2 may be the D gene (5 bases each). Germline CDR1 and CDR2: MNHEY and SVGAGI. This CDR3 spans 15 amino acids. V lost 0 bases and J lost 1, with 9 bases in between.